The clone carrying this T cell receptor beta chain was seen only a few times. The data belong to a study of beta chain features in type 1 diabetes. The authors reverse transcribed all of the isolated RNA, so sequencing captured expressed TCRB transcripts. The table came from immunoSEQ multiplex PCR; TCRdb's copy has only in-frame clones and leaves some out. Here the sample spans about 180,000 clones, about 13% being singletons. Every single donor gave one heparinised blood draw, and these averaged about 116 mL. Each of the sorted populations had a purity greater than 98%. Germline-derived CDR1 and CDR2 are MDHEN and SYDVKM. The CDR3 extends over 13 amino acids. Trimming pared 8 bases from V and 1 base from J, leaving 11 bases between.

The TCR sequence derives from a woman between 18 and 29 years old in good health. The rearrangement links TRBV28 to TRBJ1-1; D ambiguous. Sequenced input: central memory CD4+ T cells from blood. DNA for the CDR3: TGTGCCAGCGCTGGGCAGACGAACACTGAAGCTTTCTTT. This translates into CASAGQTNTEAFF.